The clone carrying this T cell receptor (beta chain) occurred once. No antigen is known for it. The sample originates from a study of pediatric ulcerative colitis. Study details: Most patients had pancolitis, and two had left-sided colitis. General observations from the study: Clonal expansions reduced rectal repertoire diversity in acute severe colitis. Blood samples from a couple of patients yielded substantially fewer templates and were excluded from blood-rectal overlap analysis. Compared with controls, ulcerative colitis showed greater blood-rectum clone sharing.

Data came from immunoSEQ multiplex PCR; TCRdb stores just in-frame clones and leaves some out. The sample includes around 30,000 clones, about four fifths of them seen just once. This CDR3 has 14 amino acids. V shed 4 bases and J 7 bases; nucleotides not matched to a gene: 7. CDR1 is SGHTS and CDR2 is YDEGEE in the germline V gene. This clonotype was sampled from a boy aged 5-17 years with severe ulcerative colitis. This chain joins TRBV5-8 and TRBJ2-1; 8 bases are a match to TRBD1. The sequencing sample was made of blood. In DNA, the CDR3 is TGTGCCAGCAGCGGTCAGGGGGCGCGGAATGAGCAGTTCTTC. Translated: CASSGQGARNEQFF. Based on the CDR3 plus reference TRBV5-8 and TRBJ2-1, the full variable domain is EAGVTQSPTHLIKTRGQQATLRCSPISGHTSVYWYQQALGLGLQFLLWYDEGEERNRGNFPPRFSGRQFPNYSSELNVNALELEDSALYLCASSGQGARNEQFFGPGTRLTVL.